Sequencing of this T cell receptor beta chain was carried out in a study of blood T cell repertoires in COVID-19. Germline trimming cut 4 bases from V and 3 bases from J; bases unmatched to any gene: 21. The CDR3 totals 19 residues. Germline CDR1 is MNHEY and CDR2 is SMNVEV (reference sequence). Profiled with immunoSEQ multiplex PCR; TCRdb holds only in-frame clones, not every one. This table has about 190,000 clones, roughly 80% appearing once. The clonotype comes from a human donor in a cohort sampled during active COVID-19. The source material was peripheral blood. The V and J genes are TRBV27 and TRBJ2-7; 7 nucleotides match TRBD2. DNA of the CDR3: TGTGCCAGCAGTTGGGGGTCGAGAGCGGGGAGGGACCCAGGCTACGAGCAGTACTTC. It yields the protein CASSWGSRAGRDPGYEQYF.